Listed below are T cell receptor beta chains from one sample, sequenced in a study of shared clonotypes between healthy human individuals. Profiling relied on immunoSEQ multiplex PCR, and the TCRdb table lists in-frame clones only, not all of them. The data hold some 2,000,000 clones, with about 95% observed a single time. Sequenced sample: naive CD8+ T cells sorted from blood. The receptor source for this set is a man between 18 and 35 years old in good health. Both conserved end residues are part of each CDR3. Fields, in order: J gene, D gene, V gene, clone size, CDR3 DNA, CDR3 protein. A D gene is named only where the DNA matches it firmly. Expanded clones are given a class, and other clones once, few, many or no size at all.

>TRBJ2-3|TRBD2|TRBV6-6|-
TGTGCCAGCAGCGGTGCGCGGGGGGGCACAGATACGCAGTATTTT
CASSGARGGTDTQYF
>TRBJ2-1|TRBD2|TRBV11-2|-
TGTGCCAGCAGCTTAGGGGGACTAGCGGGACCCAATGAGCAGTTCTTC
CASSLGGLAGPNEQFF
>TRBJ2-7|-|TRBV4-1|-
TGCGCCAGCAGCCAAATACCTACCGCAACAGGCCACTTC
CASSQIPTATGHF
>TRBJ1-1|-|TRBV6-6|few
TGTGCCAGCAACCCTGCGGGGGGCACTGAAGCTTTCTTT
CASNPAGGTEAFF
>TRBJ2-1|-|TRBV28|-
TGTGCCAGCAGTTTATCTGACCCCCTCAATGAGCAGTTCTTC
CASSLSDPLNEQFF
>TRBJ2-7|TRBD2|TRBV7-8|-
TGTGCCAGCAGCTCGGGACTAGCGGGGAGCTCCTTCTTAGATTCCTACGAGCAGTACTTC
CASSSGLAGSSFLDSYEQYF
>TRBJ2-2|-|TRBV29-1|-
TGCAGCGTTCGAAGTTTAACCGGGGAGCTGTTTTTT
CSVRSLTGELFF
>TRBJ2-5|TRBD2|TRBV4-3|-
TGCGCCAGCAGCCAAGATCTTGATAGCGGGAGCCTGGAGACCCAGTACTTC
CASSQDLDSGSLETQYF
>TRBJ1-2|TRBD1|TRBV5-5|-
TGTGCCAGCAGCGATTCAGGGGGCTTGGTCGATGGCTACACCTTC
CASSDSGGLVDGYTF
>TRBJ2-2|-|TRBV4-1|-
TGCGCCAGCAGCCAAAAAAGAGACACCGGGGAGCTGTTTTTT
CASSQKRDTGELFF
>TRBJ2-7|-|TRBV9|-
TGTGCCAGCAGCGTAGGGAGTGATCTCTACGAGCAGTACTTC
CASSVGSDLYEQYF
>TRBJ2-5|-|TRBV27|-
TGTGCCAGCAGGAATAGCGGATCCTATGAAGAGACCCAGTACTTC
CASRNSGSYEETQYF
>TRBJ2-1|TRBD2|TRBV29-1|-
TGCAGCGTTGAAGTGAGCGGGGGGAGGGTCAATGAGCAGTTCTTC
CSVEVSGGRVNEQFF
>TRBJ2-1|-|TRBV4-1|-
TGCGCCAGCAGCCAAGTTTCGTACAATGAGCAGTTCTTC
CASSQVSYNEQFF
>TRBJ2-7|-|TRBV6-1|once
TGTGCCAGCAGTGAAGGCCTAGGGGTGGTCCTTTACGAGCAGTACTTC
CASSEGLGVVLYEQYF
>TRBJ2-7|-|TRBV9|-
TGTGCCAGCAGCCCAGGGGGGGATTACGAGCAGTACTTC
CASSPGGDYEQYF
>TRBJ2-7|-|TRBV4-3|-
TGCGCCAGCAGCCACTTGACGGGGACCTACGAGCAGTACTTC
CASSHLTGTYEQYF
>TRBJ2-3|-|TRBV27|-
TGTGCCAGCAGTTGGGCGGGAAGTTTGACAGATACGCAGTATTTT
CASSWAGSLTDTQYF
>TRBJ1-2|-|TRBV29-1|-
TGCAGCGTTGAGACAGACGATGAGGGCTACACCTTC
CSVETDDEGYTF
>TRBJ2-2|-|TRBV7-7|-
TGTGCTAGCAGCTTAGACCCGGGGTTAGCCGGGGAGCTGTTTTTT
CASSLDPGLAGELFF
>TRBJ2-7|TRBD2|TRBV6-6|-
TGTGCCAGCACCTTTACGGCGGGCGGGGGGGCCTACGAGCAGTACTTC
CASTFTAGGGAYEQYF
>TRBJ2-2|-|TRBV7-9|-
TGTGCCAGCAGCTTAGTTGGGGGAAACGCCGGGGAGCTGTTTTTT
CASSLVGGNAGELFF